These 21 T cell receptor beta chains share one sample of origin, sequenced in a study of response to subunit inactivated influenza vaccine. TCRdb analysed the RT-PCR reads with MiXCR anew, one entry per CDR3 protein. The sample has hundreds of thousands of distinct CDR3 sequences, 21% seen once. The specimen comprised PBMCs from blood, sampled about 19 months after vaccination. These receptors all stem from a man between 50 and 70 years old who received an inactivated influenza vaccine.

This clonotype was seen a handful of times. CDR3 in amino acids: CASSFAGTNEKLFF. CDR3 nucleotides: TGTGCCAGCAGTTTTGCAGGGACTAATGAAAAACTGTTTTTT. V usage is TRBV27 and J usage is TRBJ1-4, with D tentatively TRBD1 (5 bases). The CDR3 runs to 14 residues. Trimming left V 3 bases short and J 2 bases short, with 7 bases between. CDR1 is MNHEY, CDR2 SMNVEV, per germline (reference sequence).

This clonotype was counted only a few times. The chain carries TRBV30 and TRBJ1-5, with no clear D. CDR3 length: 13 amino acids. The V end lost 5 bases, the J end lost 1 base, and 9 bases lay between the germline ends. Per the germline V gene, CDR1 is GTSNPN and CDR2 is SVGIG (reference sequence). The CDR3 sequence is CAWAADSNQPQHF. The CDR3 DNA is TGTGCCTGGGCTGCGGACAGCAATCAGCCCCAGCATTTT.

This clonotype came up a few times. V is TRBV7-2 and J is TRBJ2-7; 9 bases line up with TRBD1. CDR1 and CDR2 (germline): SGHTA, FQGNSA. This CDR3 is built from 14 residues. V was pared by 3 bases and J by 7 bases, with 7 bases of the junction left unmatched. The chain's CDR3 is CASSFDRGLREQYF. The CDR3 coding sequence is TGTGCCAGCAGCTTTGACAGGGGGTTAAGGGAGCAGTACTTC.

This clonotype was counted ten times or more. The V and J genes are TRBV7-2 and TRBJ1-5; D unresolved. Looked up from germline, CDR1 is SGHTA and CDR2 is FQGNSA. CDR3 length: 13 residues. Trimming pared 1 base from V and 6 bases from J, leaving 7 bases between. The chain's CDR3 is CASSLGTVQPQHF. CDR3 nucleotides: TGTGCCAGCAGCTTAGGAACGGTTCAGCCCCAGCATTTT. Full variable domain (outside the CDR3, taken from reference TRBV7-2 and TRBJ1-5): GAGVSQSPSNKVTEKGKDVELRCDPISGHTALYWYRQSLGQGLEFLIYFQGNSAPDKSGLPSDRFSAERTGGSVSTLTIQRTQQEDSAVYLCASSLGTVQPQHFGDGTRLSIL.

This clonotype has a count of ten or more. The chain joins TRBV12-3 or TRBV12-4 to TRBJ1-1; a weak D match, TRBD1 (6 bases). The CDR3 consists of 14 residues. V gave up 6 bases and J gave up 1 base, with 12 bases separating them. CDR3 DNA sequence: TGTGCCAGCAGGCCGGGGGGGGCGAACACTGAAGCTTTCTTT. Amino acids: CASRPGGANTEAFF.

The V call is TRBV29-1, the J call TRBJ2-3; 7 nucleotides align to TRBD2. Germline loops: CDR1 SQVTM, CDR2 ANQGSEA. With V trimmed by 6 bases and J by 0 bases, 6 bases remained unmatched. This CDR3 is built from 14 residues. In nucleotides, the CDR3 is TGCAGCGTGGAGGGACTAAAAAGCACAGATACGCAGTATTTT. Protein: CSVEGLKSTDTQYF.

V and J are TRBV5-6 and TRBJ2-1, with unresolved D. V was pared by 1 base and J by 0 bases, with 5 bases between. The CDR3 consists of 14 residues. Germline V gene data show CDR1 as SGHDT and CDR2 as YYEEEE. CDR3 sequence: CASSLTLSYNEQFF. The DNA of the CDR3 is TGTGCCAGCAGCTTGACTCTCTCCTACAATGAGCAGTTCTTC.

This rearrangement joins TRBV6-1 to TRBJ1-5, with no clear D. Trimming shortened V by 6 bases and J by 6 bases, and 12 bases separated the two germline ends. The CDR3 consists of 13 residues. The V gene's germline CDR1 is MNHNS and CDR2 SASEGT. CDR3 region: CASSIDRAQPQHF. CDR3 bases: TGTGCCAGCAGCATAGATAGAGCTCAGCCCCAGCATTTT.

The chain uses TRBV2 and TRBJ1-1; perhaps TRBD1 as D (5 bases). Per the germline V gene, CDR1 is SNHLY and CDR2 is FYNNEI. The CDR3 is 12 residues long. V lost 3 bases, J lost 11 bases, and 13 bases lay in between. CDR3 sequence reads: CASSELEKGAFF. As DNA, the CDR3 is TGTGCCAGCAGTGAGTTAGAAAAGGGGGCTTTCTTT. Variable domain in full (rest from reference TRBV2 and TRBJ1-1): EPEVTQTPSHQVTQMGQEVILRCVPISNHLYFYWYRQILGQKVEFLVSFYNNEISEKSEIFDDQFSVERPDGSNFTLKIRSTKLEDSAMYFCASSELEKGAFFGQGTRLTVV.

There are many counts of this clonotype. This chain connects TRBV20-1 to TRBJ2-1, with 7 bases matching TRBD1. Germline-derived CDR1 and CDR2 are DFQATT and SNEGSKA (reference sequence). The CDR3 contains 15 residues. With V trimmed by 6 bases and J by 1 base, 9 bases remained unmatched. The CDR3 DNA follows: TGCAGTGCCTCCGAGACAGGGAAATCCTACAATGAGCAGTTCTTC. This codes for CSASETGKSYNEQFF.

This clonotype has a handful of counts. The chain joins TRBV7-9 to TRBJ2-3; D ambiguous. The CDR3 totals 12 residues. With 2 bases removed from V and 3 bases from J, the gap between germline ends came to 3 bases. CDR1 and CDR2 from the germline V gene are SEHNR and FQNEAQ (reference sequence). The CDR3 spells CASSLWTDTQYF. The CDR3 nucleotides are TGTGCCAGCAGCTTATGGACAGATACGCAGTATTTT.

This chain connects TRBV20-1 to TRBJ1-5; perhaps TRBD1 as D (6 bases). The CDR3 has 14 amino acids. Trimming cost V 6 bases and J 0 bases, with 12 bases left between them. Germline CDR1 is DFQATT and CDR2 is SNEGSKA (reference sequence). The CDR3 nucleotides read TGCAGTGCCATAGACAGGTATAGCAATCAGCCCCAGCATTTT. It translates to CSAIDRYSNQPQHF.

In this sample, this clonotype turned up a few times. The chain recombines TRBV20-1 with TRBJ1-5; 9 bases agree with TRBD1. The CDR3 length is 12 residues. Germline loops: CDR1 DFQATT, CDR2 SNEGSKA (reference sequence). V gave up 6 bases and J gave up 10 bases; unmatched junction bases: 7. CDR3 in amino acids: CSARTGDGPQHF. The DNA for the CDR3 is TGCAGTGCGAGGACAGGGGATGGCCCCCAGCATTTT.

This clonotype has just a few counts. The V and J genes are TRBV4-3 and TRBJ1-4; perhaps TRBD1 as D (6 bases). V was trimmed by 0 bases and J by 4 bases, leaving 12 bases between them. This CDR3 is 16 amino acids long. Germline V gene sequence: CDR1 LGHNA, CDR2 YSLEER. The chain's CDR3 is CASSQDGRTDNEKLFF. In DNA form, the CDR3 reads TGCGCCAGCAGCCAAGATGGGCGGACAGATAATGAAAAACTGTTTTTT.

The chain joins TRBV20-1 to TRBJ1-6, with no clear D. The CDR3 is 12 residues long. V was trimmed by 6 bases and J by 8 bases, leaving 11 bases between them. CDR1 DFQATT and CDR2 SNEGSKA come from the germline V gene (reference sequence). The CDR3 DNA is TGCAGTGCCCCTACTCATGATTCACCCCTCCACTTT. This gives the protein CSAPTHDSPLHF.

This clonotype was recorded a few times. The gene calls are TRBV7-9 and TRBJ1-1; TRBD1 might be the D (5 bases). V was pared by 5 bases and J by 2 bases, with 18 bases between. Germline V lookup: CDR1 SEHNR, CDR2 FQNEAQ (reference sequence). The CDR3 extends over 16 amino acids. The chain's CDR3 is CASSPWPLTGNTEAFF. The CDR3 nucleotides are TGTGCCAGCAGCCCATGGCCACTTACAGGAAACACTGAAGCTTTCTTT.

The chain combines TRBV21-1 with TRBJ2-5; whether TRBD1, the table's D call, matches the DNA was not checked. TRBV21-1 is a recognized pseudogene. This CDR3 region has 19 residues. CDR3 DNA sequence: TGTGCCAGCAGCCCCGAAATTTTCCTCGGGGGACAGTCCCAAGAGACCCAGTACTTC. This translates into CASSPEIFLGGQSQETQYF.

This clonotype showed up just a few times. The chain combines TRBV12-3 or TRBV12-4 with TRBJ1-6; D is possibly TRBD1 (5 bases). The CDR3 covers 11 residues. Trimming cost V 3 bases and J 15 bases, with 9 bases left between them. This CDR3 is CASSLGGNLHF. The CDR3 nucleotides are TGTGCCAGCAGTTTGGGGGGAAACCTCCACTTT.

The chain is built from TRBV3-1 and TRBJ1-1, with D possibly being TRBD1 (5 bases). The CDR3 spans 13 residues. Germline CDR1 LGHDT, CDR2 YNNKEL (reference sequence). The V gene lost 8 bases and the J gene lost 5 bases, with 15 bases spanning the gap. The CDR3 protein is CASSRDLGTEAFF. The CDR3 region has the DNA TGTGCCAGCTCCAGGGATTTAGGGACTGAAGCTTTCTTT.

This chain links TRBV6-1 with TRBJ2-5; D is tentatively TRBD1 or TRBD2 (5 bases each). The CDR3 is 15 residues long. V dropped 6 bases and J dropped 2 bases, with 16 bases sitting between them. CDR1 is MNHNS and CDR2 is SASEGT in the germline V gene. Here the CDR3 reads CASRGDSVPQETQYF. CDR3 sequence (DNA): TGTGCCAGCAGGGGAGACAGCGTCCCTCAAGAGACCCAGTACTTC.

CDR3 DNA sequence: TGTGCCAGCAGTTTCCGACAGGTTAACTATGGCTACACCTTC. Amino acid sequence: CASSFRQVNYGYTF. The chain uses TRBV28 and TRBJ1-2, with a possible D match to TRBD1 (6 bases). The germline gives CDR1 MDHEN, CDR2 SYDVKM. The V gene lost 3 bases and the J gene lost 1 base, with 9 bases spanning the gap. The CDR3 sequence is 14 residues long.